The 10 T cell receptor beta chains below were found in one sample sequenced in a study of blood T cell repertoires in COVID-19. Produced via immunoSEQ multiplex PCR; TCRdb's table is partial and in-frame only. The sample contains about 180,000 clones, 88% of which appear only once. Sample: PBMCs or T cells enriched from blood (not recorded which). The origin of the receptors is a woman under 30 who had recovered from COVID-19.

This clone has just one count. V gene TRBV11-2 combines with J gene TRBJ2-1; 7 bases match TRBD2. The junction had 2 bases not matched to a gene; V was cut back by 3 bases and J by 3 bases. The CDR3 consists of 14 residues. Germline V gene data show CDR1 as SGHAT and CDR2 as FQNNGV. Here the CDR3 DNA reads TGTGCCAGCAGCTTTGGACTAGTCTACAATGAGCAGTTCTTC. Translating gives CASSFGLVYNEQFF.

The chain couples TRBV5-1 to TRBJ2-3, with D unresolved. CDR3 length: 15 amino acids. The germline V gene has CDR1 SGHRS and CDR2 YFSETQ. Trimming cost V 0 bases and J 2 bases, with 10 bases left between them. The CDR3 DNA reads as TGCGCCAGCAGCTTGGAGGCAGGCCTCACAGATACGCAGTATTTT. This codes for CASSLEAGLTDTQYF.

The rearrangement uses TRBV7-9 and TRBJ1-1; D call uncertain. The V gene's germline CDR1 is SEHNR and CDR2 FQNEAQ (reference sequence). V shed 5 bases and J shed 5 bases, with 12 bases lying between them. The CDR3 has 13 residues. The CDR3 DNA reads TGTGCCAGCAGCCGCCGGGGTAATACTGAAGCTTTCTTT. This gives the protein CASSRRGNTEAFF.

The V gene is TRBV2, the J gene TRBJ1-2; 9 nucleotides line up with TRBD1. CDR1 and CDR2 from the germline V gene are SNHLY and FYNNEI. This CDR3 is 15 amino acids long. Trimming cost V 7 bases and J 8 bases; bases outside gene matches: 14. CDR3 residues: CASKETGGDQRGYTF. The CDR3 DNA reads TGTGCCAGCAAAGAGACAGGGGGAGATCAGAGAGGCTACACCTTC.

The rearrangement joins TRBV19 to TRBJ1-1; D might be TRBD1 (6 bases). V lost 4 bases and J lost 0, with 18 bases in between. Germline lookup yields CDR1 LNHDA and CDR2 SQIVND (reference sequence). This CDR3 is built from 17 residues. DNA of the CDR3: TGTGCCAGTAGTAACTACAGGGTCCAAGGGGTGAACACTGAAGCTTTCTTT. It specifies CASSNYRVQGVNTEAFF. Supplemented by reference TRBV19 and TRBJ1-1, the full variable domain reads DGGITQSPKYLFRKEGQNVTLSCEQNLNHDAMYWYRQDPGQGLRLIYYSQIVNDFQKGDIAEGYSVSREKKESFPLTVTSAQKNPTAFYLCASSNYRVQGVNTEAFFGQGTRLTVV.

The V call is TRBV5-6, the J call TRBJ2-7; no firm D call. This CDR3 has 12 residues. The germline V gene has CDR1 SGHDT and CDR2 YYEEEE. V lost 4 bases to trimming and J lost 5 bases, with 10 bases between them. The CDR3 loop is CASSPRSDEQYF. DNA of the CDR3: TGTGCCAGCAGCCCCAGGTCGGACGAGCAGTACTTC.

The chain carries TRBV3-1 (or the pseudogene TRBV3-2) and TRBJ2-5, with 8 bases matching TRBD2. This CDR3 has 15 amino acids. V was pared by 3 bases and J by 1 base, with 4 bases of the junction left unmatched. CDR1 and CDR2 (germline): LGHDT, YNNKEL (reference sequence). This CDR3 reads CASSHFSGVQETQYF. CDR3 nucleotides: TGTGCCAGCAGCCATTTTAGCGGGGTCCAAGAGACCCAGTACTTC.

The V and J genes are TRBV15 and TRBJ2-1; TRBD2 agrees at 9 bases. The CDR3 extends over 13 amino acids. Germline assignment: CDR1 LNHNV and CDR2 YYDKDF (reference sequence). The V gene end was trimmed by 11 bases and the J gene end by 4 bases; junction bases not matched to a gene: 6. The CDR3 bases are TGTGCCGTCCGCGGGGGGGATTACAATGAGCAGTTCTTC. Its protein product is CAVRGGDYNEQFF.

J is TRBJ1-1 and V is TRBV9; D is unclear. The V gene lost 3 bases and the J gene lost 3 bases, with 27 bases spanning the gap. The CDR3 totals 19 residues. Germline-derived CDR1 and CDR2 are SGDLS and YYNGEE. CDR3 bases: TGTGCCAGCAGCGCAGCCCCCCGGGAGGGCCTGGGTTGGGACACTGAAGCTTTCTTT. It yields the protein CASSAAPREGLGWDTEAFF. The whole variable domain, remainder taken from reference TRBV9 and TRBJ1-1, is DSGVTQTPKHLITATGQRVTLRCSPRSGDLSVYWYQQSLDQGLQFLIQYYNGEERAKGNILERFSAQQFPDLHSELNLSSLELGDSALYFCASSAAPREGLGWDTEAFFGQGTRLTVV.

V usage is TRBV28 and J usage is TRBJ1-5; D is ambiguous. Between the trimmed V and J ends, which lost 4 bases and 5 bases, there was a span of 15 bases. This CDR3 spans 15 amino acids. Germline V lookup: CDR1 MDHEN, CDR2 SYDVKM. In DNA form, the CDR3 reads TGTGCCAGCAGTTGGGCGGTCCGGGAGCATCAGCCCCAGCATTTT. As protein: CASSWAVREHQPQHF.